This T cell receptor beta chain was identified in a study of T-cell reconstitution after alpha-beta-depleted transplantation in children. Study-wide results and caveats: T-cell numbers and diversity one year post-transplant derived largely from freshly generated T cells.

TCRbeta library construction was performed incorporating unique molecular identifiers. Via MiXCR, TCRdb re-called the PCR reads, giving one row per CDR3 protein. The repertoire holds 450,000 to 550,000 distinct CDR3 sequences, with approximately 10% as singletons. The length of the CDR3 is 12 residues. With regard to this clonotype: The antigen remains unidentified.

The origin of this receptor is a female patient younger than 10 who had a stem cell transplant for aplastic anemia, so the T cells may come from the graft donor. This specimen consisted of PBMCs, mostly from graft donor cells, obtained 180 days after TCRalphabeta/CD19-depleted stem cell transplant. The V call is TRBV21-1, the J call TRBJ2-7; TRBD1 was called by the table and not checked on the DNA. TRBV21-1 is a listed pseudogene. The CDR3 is CASSKREYEQYV. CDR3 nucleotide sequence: TGTGCCAGCAGCAAACGGGAATACGAGCAGTACGTC.